This TCR beta chain was documented in a study of blood T cells in healthy people across ages. The authors ran a second PCR of about 7 to 11 cycles using a sample-barcoded 5' primer and a J-beta primer mix. In TCRdb, the 5' RACE reads were re-called with MiXCR into one record per CDR3 protein. This table holds 800,000 or so distinct CDR3 sequences, around a quarter found once. This clonotype was seen more than once but under ten times. CDR3 length equals 13 residues. Germline CDR1 is MGHDK and CDR2 is SYGVNS. V was trimmed by 6 bases and J by 8 bases, leaving 14 bases between them. Another study also made use of these data, one on T cells of mothers and their children.

This chain joins TRBV25-1 and TRBJ2-1; D perhaps matches TRBD2 (5 bases). Material for sequencing was blood. The receptor's source is a boy younger than 18 in good health. CDR3: CASRPSYGDEQFF. DNA for the CDR3: TGTGCCAGCAGACCAAGTTACGGGGATGAGCAGTTCTTC.